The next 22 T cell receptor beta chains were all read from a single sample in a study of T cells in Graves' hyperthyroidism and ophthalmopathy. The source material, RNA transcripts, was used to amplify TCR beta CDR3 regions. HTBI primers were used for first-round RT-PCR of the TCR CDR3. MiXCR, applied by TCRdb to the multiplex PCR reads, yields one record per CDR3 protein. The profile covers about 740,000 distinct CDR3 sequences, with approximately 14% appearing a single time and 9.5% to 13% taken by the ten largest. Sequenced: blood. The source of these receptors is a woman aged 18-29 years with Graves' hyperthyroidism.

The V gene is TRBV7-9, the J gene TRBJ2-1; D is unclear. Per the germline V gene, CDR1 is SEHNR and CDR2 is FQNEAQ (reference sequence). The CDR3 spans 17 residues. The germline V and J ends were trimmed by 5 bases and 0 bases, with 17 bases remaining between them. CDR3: CASSPAWSSSSYNEQFF. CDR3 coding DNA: TGTGCCAGCAGCCCCGCCTGGTCTTCCAGCTCCTACAATGAGCAGTTCTTC.

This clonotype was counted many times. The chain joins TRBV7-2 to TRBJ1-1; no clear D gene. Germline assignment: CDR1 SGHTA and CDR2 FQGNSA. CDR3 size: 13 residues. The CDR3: CVSGEGRNTEAFF. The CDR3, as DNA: TGTGTTAGCGGAGAGGGTCGGAACACTGAAGCTTTCTTT.

This chain's CDR3 is CSVSDGTQYF. Written as DNA, the CDR3 is TGCAGCGTTTCCGATGGGACCCAGTACTTC. This chain joins TRBV29-1 and TRBJ2-5, with no clear D. V was cut by 5 bases and J by 7 bases, with 8 bases left in between. From germline, CDR1 is SQVTM and CDR2 ANQGSEA. The CDR3 has 10 amino acids.

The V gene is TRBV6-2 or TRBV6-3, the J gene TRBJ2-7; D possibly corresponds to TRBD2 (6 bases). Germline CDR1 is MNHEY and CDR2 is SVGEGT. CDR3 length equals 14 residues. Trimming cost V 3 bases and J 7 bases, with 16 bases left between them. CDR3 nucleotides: TGTGCCAGCAGTTATGGGCGGGGTCCTACGGAGCAGTACTTC. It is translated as CASSYGRGPTEQYF.

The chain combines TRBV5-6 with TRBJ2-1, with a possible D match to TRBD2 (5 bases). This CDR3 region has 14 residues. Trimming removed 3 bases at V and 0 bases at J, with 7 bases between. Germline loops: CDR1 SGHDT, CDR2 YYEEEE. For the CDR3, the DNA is TGTGCCAGCAGCTGGGAGACCTCCTACAATGAGCAGTTCTTC. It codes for CASSWETSYNEQFF.

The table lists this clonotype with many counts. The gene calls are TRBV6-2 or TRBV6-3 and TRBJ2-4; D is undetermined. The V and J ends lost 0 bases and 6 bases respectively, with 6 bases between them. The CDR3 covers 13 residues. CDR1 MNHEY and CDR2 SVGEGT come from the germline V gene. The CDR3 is CASSYSARNIQYF. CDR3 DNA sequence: TGTGCCAGCAGTTACTCCGCACGAAACATTCAGTACTTC.

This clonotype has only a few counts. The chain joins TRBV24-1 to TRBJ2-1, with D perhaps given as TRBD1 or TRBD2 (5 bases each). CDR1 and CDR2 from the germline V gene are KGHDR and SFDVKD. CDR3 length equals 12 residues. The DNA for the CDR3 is TGTGCAACCGAGGGACCAAGGAGCGAGCAGTTCTTC. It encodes CATEGPRSEQFF.

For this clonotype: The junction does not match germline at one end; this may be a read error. CDR3 sequence reads: CASSFQGATGEPFF. In DNA, the CDR3 is TGCGCCAGCAGCTTCCAGGGGGCCACCGGGGAGCCGTTTTTT. The chain is built from TRBV5-1 and TRBJ2-2; 8 bases align to TRBD1. The CDR3 extends over 14 amino acids. CDR1 is SGHRS and CDR2 is YFSETQ in the germline V gene.

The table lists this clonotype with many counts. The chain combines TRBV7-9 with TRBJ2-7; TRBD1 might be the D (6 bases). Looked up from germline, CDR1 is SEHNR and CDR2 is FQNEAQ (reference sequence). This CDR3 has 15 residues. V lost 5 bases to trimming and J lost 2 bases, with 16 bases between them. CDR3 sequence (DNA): TGTGCCAGCAGCGAACGCCGGGACACAGCCTACGAGCAGTACTTC. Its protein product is CASSERRDTAYEQYF.

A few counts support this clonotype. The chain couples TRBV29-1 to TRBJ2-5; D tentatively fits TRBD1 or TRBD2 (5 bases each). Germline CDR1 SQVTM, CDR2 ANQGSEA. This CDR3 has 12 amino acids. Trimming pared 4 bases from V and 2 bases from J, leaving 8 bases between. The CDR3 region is CSVGGGQETQYF. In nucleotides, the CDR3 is TGCAGCGTTGGTGGGGGACAAGAGACCCAGTACTTC.

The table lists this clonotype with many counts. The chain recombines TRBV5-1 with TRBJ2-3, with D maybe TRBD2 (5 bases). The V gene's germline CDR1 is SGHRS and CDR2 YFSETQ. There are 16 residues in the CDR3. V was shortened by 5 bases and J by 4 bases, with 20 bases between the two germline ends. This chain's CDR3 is CASRTPADLEADTQYF. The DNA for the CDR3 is TGCGCCAGCAGGACCCCAGCGGACCTGGAGGCAGATACGCAGTATTTT.

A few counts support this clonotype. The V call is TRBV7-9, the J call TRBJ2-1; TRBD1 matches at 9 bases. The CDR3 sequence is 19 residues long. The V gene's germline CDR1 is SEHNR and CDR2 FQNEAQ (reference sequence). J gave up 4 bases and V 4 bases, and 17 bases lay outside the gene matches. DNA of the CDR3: TGTGCCAGCAGCTCCCCACAACGAACCGGGACAGGGAATTACAATGAGCAGTTCTTC. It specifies CASSSPQRTGTGNYNEQFF.

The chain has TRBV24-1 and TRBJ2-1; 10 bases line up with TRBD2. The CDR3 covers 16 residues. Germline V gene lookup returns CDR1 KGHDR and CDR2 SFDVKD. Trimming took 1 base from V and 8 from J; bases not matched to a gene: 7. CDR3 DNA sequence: TGTGCCACCAGTGATTTCTCCCTAGCGGGGGTTGATGAGCAGTTCTTC. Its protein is CATSDFSLAGVDEQFF.

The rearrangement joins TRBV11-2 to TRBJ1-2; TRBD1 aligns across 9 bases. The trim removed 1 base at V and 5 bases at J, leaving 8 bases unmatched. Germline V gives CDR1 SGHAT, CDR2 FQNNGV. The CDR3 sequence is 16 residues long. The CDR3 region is CASSLGTGVTIYGYTF. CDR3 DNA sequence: TGTGCCAGCAGCTTAGGGACAGGGGTGACTATATATGGCTACACCTTC.

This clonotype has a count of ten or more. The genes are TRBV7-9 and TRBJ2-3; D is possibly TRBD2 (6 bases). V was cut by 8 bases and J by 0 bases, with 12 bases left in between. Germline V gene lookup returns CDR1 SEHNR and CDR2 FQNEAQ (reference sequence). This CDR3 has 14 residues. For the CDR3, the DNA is TGTGCCAGCTCACCGAGCGGGAGCACAGATACGCAGTATTTT. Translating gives CASSPSGSTDTQYF.

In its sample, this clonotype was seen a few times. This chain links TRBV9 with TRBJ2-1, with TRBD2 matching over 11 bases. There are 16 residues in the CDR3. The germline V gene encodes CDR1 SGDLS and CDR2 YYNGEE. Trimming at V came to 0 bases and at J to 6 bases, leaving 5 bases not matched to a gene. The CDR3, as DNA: TGTGCCAGCAGCGTAGAAGGGGGACTAGCGGTCAATGAGCAGTTCTTC. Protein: CASSVEGGLAVNEQFF.

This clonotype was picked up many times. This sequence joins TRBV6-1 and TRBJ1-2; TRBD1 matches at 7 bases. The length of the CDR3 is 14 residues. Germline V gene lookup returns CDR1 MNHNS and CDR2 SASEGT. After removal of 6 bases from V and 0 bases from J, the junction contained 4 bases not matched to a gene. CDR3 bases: TGTGCCAGCAGGGACAGGCAGCCTAACTATGGCTACACCTTC. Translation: CASRDRQPNYGYTF.

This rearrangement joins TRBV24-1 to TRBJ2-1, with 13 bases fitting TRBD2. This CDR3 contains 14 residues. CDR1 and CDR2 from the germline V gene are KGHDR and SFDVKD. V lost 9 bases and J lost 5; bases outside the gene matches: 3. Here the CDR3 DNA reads TGTGCCACCCAACTAGCGGGAGGGGACAATGAGCAGTTCTTC. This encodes CATQLAGGDNEQFF.

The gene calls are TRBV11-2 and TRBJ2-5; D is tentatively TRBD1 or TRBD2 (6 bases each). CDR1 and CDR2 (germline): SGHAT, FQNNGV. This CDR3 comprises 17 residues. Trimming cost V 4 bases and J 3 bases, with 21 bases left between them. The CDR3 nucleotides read TGTGCCAGCAGCTCTCTGGTGAGGGGGGCGAGCAAAGAGACCCAGTACTTC. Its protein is CASSSLVRGASKETQYF.

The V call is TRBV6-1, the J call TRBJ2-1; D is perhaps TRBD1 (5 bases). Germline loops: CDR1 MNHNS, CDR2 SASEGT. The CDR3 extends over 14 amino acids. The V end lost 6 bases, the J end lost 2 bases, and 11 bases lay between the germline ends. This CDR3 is CASRIRGPYNEQFF. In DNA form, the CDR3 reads TGTGCCAGCAGGATTAGGGGTCCCTACAATGAGCAGTTCTTC.

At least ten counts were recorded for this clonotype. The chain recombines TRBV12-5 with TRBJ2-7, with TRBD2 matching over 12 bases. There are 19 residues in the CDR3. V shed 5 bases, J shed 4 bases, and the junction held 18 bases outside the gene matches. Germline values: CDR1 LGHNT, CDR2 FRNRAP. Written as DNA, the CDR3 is TGTGCTAGTGGTCCGCCGACTAGCGGGAGACCCGGGGGGCATTACGAGCAGTACTTC. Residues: CASGPPTSGRPGGHYEQYF.

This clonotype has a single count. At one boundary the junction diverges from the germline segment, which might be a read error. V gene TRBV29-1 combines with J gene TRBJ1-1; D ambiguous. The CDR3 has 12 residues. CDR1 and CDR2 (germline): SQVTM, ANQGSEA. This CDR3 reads CSVTVRNAEAFF. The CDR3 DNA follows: TGCAGCGTTACGGTTCGGAACGCTGAAGCTTTCTTT.